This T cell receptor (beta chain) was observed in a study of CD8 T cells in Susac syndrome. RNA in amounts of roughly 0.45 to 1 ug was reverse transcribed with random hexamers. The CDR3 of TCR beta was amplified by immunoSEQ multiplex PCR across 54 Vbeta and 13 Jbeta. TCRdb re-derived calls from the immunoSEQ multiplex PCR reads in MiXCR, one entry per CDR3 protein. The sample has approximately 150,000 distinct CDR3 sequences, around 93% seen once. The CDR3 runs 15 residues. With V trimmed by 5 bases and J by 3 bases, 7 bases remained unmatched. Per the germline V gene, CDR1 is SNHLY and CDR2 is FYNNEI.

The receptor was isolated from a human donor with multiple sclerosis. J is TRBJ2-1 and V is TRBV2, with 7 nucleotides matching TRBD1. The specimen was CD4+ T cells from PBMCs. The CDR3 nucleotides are TGTGCCAGCAGTTCCACAGGGGTCAGCTACAATGAGCAGTTCTTC. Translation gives CASSSTGVSYNEQFF.